Below are 12 T cell receptor beta chains sequenced from a single sample in a study of cytomegalovirus exposure and HLA in healthy donors. The protocol was immunoSEQ multiplex PCR, while the TCRdb copy is restricted to in-frame clones and leaves out a portion. This sample has about 180,000 clones, with 85% found just once. Sample: PBMCs. These receptors originate from a man aged 18 to 30 in good health and CMV-seropositive.

This chain connects TRBV27 to TRBJ2-2; 15 bases are a match to TRBD2. The CDR3 loop spans 15 amino acids. Unmatched junction bases numbered 3, after V lost 6 bases and J lost 7 bases. Germline V gene data show CDR1 as MNHEY and CDR2 as SMNVEV (reference sequence). The CDR3 reads CASRGTSGGIGELFF. Here the CDR3 DNA reads TGTGCCAGCAGGGGGACTAGCGGGGGGATCGGGGAGCTGTTTTTT.

V gene TRBV4-2 combines with J gene TRBJ2-7, with TRBD1 identical over 8 bases. The V gene's germline CDR1 is LGHNA and CDR2 YNFKEQ. J was trimmed by 5 bases and V by 0 bases; bases with no gene match: 6. CDR3 length equals 15 residues. This chain's CDR3 is CASSQEGGRGHEQYF. In DNA form, the CDR3 reads TGTGCCAGCAGCCAAGAAGGGGGCAGGGGGCACGAGCAGTACTTC.

This clone appeared a single time. The chain joins TRBV28 to TRBJ2-4; TRBD1 might be the D (5 bases). V lost 6 bases to trimming and J lost 0 bases, with 18 bases between them. The CDR3 extends over 17 amino acids. Per the germline V gene, CDR1 is MDHEN and CDR2 is SYDVKM. CDR3 DNA: TGTGCCAGCAGCCTGGACGGACACATCCTAGCCAAAAACATTCAGTACTTC. Translation: CASSLDGHILAKNIQYF.

The rearrangement uses TRBV28 and TRBJ2-7; 9 bases are shared with TRBD1. Trimming took 7 bases from V and 2 from J; bases not matched to a gene: 6. This CDR3 comprises 14 residues. Per germline, CDR1 MDHEN and CDR2 SYDVKM. The CDR3 here is CASMGTGRAYEQYF. The DNA of the CDR3 is TGTGCCAGCATGGGGACAGGGAGGGCCTACGAGCAGTACTTC.

The V and J genes are TRBV28 and TRBJ1-2, with D perhaps TRBD1 (5 bases). CDR1 and CDR2 (germline): MDHEN, SYDVKM. V dropped 6 bases and J dropped 1 base, with 9 bases sitting between them. The CDR3 totals 13 residues. CDR3 in DNA: TGTGCCAGCAGATATGACAGTAACTATGGCTACACCTTC. Translation gives CASRYDSNYGYTF.

The V and J genes are TRBV28 and TRBJ1-1; 7 bases fit TRBD1. Germline trimming cut 8 bases from V and 0 bases from J; bases unmatched to any gene: 3. This CDR3 has 13 amino acids. In germline, CDR1 is MDHEN, CDR2 SYDVKM. CDR3 loop: CASLGQLNTEAFF. The CDR3 coding sequence is TGTGCCAGCCTGGGACAGTTGAACACTGAAGCTTTCTTT.

The chain is built from TRBV28 and TRBJ2-1, with 9 nucleotides matching TRBD1. CDR1 is MDHEN and CDR2 is SYDVKM in the germline V gene. CDR3 length: 15 residues. The ends lost 4 bases at V and 3 bases at J; junction bases unmatched: 4. Here the CDR3 DNA reads TGTGCCAGCAGTTCCGGGACAGGGTACTACAATGAGCAGTTCTTC. Translated, it gives CASSSGTGYYNEQFF.

The CDR3 DNA is TGTGCCAGCAGTTTGCGGGGCGACTATGGCTACACCTTC. It specifies CASSLRGDYGYTF. The V call is TRBV27, the J call TRBJ1-2; tentatively, D is TRBD1 (5 bases). The CDR3 totals 13 residues. The ends were cut back, 3 bases at V and 3 bases at J, with 8 bases in the middle. Germline values: CDR1 MNHEY, CDR2 SMNVEV (reference sequence).

The chain couples TRBV13 to TRBJ2-7; D perhaps matches TRBD2 (5 bases). CDR1 PRHDT and CDR2 FYEKMQ come from the germline V gene (reference sequence). This CDR3 is built from 14 residues. V lost 0 bases to trimming and J lost 5 bases, with 11 bases between them. CDR3 residues: CASSLGGVTNEQYF. CDR3 in DNA: TGTGCCAGCAGCTTAGGGGGTGTGACTAACGAGCAGTACTTC.

The chain employs TRBV15 and TRBJ1-5, with D perhaps matching TRBD1 (6 bases). The CDR3 is made up of 15 amino acids. Between the trimmed V and J ends, which lost 6 bases and 4 bases, there was a span of 16 bases. Germline V gene data show CDR1 as LNHNV and CDR2 as YYDKDF (reference sequence). CDR3 nucleotides: TGTGCCACCAGGGGATACAGGGAGCAAAATCAGCCCCAGCATTTT. Its translation: CATRGYREQNQPQHF.

The chain's CDR3 is CASSHRDFSGYTF. CDR3 DNA sequence: TGTGCCAGCAGCCATCGGGACTTCTCGGGCTACACCTTC. This chain uses TRBV7-8 with TRBJ1-2, with D maybe TRBD1 (5 bases). CDR1 is SGHVS and CDR2 is FQNEAQ in the germline V gene. Trimming removed 5 bases at V and 8 bases at J, with 15 bases between. The CDR3 is 13 residues long.

The DNA for the CDR3 is TGTGCCAGCAGCGCAGGTGGCCTCACAGATACGCAGTATTTT. Amino acid sequence: CASSAGGLTDTQYF. The rearrangement joins TRBV9 to TRBJ2-3, with D uncertain. Trimming left V 3 bases short and J 2 bases short, with 10 bases between. In germline, CDR1 is SGDLS, CDR2 YYNGEE. The CDR3 spans 14 residues.